This T cell receptor (beta chain) came from a study of T cells after yellow fever vaccination. Study-wide results and caveats: The study re-detected most primary-vaccination clones after the booster (nearly 97% CD4, around 90% CD8). In FACS-sorted repertoires, abundant clonotypes from the bulk population could appear as contaminants. Overall, a small share of clonotypes was seen in both CD4 and CD8 compartments.

Template switching by 5'RACE produced TCR cDNA, adding a universal primer site and UMIs. TCRdb itself ran the 5' RACE reads through MiXCR, one entry per CDR3 protein. The table lists fewer than 100,000 distinct CDR3 sequences, under 7% of them singletons, with approximately 39% in the top ten. In the case of this clonotype: No antigen is known for it.

The CDR3 consists of 14 residues. Between the trimmed V and J ends, which lost 5 bases and 4 bases, there was a span of 13 bases. CDR1 and CDR2 (germline): SGHTA, FQGNSA. The specimen was CD8+ T cells sorted from PBMCs, collected 10 days after the yellow fever booster vaccination. The chain recombines TRBV7-2 with TRBJ2-3; no clear D gene. This clonotype originated in a young man who received the YFV17D yellow fever vaccine. The CDR3: CASSSSTLADTQYF. The CDR3 DNA reads as TGTGCCAGCAGCAGTAGTACGTTGGCAGATACGCAGTATTTT.